One and the same sample provided the 5 T cell receptor beta chains below, sequenced in a study of spatial heterogeneity in lung cancer. Time point described: sample taken at primary tumor resection. Researchers sequenced whole RNA taken from tumor, nontumor lung or frozen PBMC without sorting. TCRdb analysed the 5' RACE reads with MiXCR anew, one entry per CDR3 protein. Among under 4,000 distinct CDR3 sequences listed, approximately 30% were seen once. The sample in question was PBMCs, obtained at surgery. All receptors come from a female donor with early-stage non-small cell lung cancer.

Turning to this clonotype: Being off target in a library aimed at alpha chains, this beta chain has a size of little meaning. V usage is TRBV12-5 and J usage is TRBJ2-1; D is unclear. Germline V gives CDR1 LGHNT, CDR2 FRNRAP. CDR3 length: 11 residues. V was shortened by 1 base and J by 8 bases, with 3 bases between the two germline ends. The CDR3 is CASGLGYEQFF. The CDR3 region has the DNA TGTGCTAGTGGTTTGGGATATGAGCAGTTCTTC.

This clonotype was seen a few times. This beta chain is off target for a library built for alpha chains, so its abundance means little. The chain links TRBV27 to TRBJ2-3; D possibly uses TRBD1 or TRBD2 (6 bases each). The length of the CDR3 is 13 residues. Germline CDR1 is MNHEY and CDR2 is SMNVEV (reference sequence). The V and J ends lost 6 bases and 7 bases respectively, with 14 bases between them. In nucleotides, the CDR3 is TGTGCCAGCAGGACAGGCGGGGTGAATACGCAGTATTTT. Its translation is CASRTGGVNTQYF.

A note on this clonotype: Because this beta chain is a stray read in a library intended to capture alpha chains, its abundance should not be given much weight. The chain carries TRBV29-1 and TRBJ1-6; D is possibly TRBD1 (5 bases). The V end lost 4 bases, the J end lost 8 bases, and 12 bases lay between the germline ends. The CDR3 has 13 amino acids. Germline CDR1 SQVTM, CDR2 ANQGSEA. CDR3 in amino acids: CSVAGETDSPLHF. The DNA for the CDR3 is TGCAGCGTTGCCGGCGAGACAGATTCACCCCTCCACTTT.

Concerning this clonotype itself: A library prepared for alpha chains yielded this beta chain as an off-target read; its size is of little meaning. V and J are TRBV4-2 and TRBJ2-1; TRBD2 matches 10 bases. The CDR3 has 15 amino acids. J gave up 4 bases and V 1 base, and 1 base lay outside the gene matches. The germline gives CDR1 LGHNA, CDR2 YNFKEQ. The CDR3 DNA reads TGTGCCAGCAGCCAAGGGACTAGCGGTTACAATGAGCAGTTCTTC. As protein: CASSQGTSGYNEQFF.

As concerns this clonotype: For a library built for alpha chains, this beta chain is a stray read; little rests on its size. The genes are TRBV5-1 and TRBJ2-7; D is ambiguous. The CDR3 sequence is 12 residues long. Germline CDR1 SGHRS, CDR2 YFSETQ. Deletions cut 4 bases from V and 6 bases from J, with 11 bases between. CDR3 protein: CASSPGTAEQYV. The CDR3 bases are TGCGCCAGCAGCCCGGGCACTGCCGAGCAGTACGTC.